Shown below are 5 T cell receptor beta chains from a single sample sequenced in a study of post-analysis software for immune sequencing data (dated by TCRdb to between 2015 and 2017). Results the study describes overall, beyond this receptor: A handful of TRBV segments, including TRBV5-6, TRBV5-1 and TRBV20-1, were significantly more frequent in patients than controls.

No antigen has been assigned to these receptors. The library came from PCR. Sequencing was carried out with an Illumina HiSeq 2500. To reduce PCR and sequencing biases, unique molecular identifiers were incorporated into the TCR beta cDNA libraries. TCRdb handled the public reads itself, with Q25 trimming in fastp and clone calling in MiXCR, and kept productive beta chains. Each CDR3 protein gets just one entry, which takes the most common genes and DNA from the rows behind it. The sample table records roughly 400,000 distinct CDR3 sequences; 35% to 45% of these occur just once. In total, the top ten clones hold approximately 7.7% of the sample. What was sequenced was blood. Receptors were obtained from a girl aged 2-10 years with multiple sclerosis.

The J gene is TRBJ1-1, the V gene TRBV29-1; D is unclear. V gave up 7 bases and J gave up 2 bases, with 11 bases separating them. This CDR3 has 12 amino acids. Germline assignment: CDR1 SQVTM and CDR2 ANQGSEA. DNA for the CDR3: TGCAGCGCAAACGTCGCTAACACTGAAGCTTTCTTT. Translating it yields CSANVANTEAFF.

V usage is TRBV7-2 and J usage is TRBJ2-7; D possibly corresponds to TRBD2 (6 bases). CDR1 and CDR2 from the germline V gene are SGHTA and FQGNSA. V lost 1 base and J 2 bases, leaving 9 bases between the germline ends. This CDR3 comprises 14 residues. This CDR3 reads CASSLEVAAYEQYF. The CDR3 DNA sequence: TGTGCCAGCAGCTTAGAGGTAGCGGCCTACGAGCAGTACTTC.

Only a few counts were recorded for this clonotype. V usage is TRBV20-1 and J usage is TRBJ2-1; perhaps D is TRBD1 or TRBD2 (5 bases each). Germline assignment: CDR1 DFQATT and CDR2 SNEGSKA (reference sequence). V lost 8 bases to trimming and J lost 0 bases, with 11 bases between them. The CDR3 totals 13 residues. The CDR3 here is CSLPGPSYNEQFF. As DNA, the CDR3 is TGCAGTCTGCCGGGACCCTCCTACAATGAGCAGTTCTTC.

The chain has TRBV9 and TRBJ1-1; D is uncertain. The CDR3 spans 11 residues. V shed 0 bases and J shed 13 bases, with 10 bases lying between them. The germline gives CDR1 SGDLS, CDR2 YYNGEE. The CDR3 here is CASSVGGNFFF. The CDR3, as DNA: TGTGCCAGCAGCGTAGGGGGAAACTTTTTCTTT.

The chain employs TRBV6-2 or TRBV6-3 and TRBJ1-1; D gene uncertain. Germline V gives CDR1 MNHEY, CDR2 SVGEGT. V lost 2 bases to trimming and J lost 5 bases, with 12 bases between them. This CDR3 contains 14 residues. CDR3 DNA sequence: TGTGCCAGCAGTTACAGTTGGGCGAGGACTGAAGCTTTCTTT. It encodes CASSYSWARTEAFF.